This TCR beta chain was captured in a study of T cells in Graves' hyperthyroidism and ophthalmopathy. General observations from the study: Blood also showed most of the thyroid clonotypes that were expanded above 0.001.

In its sample, this clonotype was seen a few times. As yet, its antigen is unknown. The investigators amplified TCR beta CDR3 regions from RNA transcripts. HTBI primers drove first-round RT-PCR of the TCR CDR3. MiXCR was run by TCRdb on the multiplex PCR reads, yielding one entry per CDR3 protein. The table lists about 410,000 distinct CDR3 sequences, roughly 15% of them singletons. About 10 ml fresh peripheral blood yielded the PBMCs. The specimen was blood. The TCR originated in a man younger than 35 with Graves' ophthalmopathy.

The CDR3 DNA reads TGTGCCAGCTCTCCGGGGGCGCACCAAGAGACCCAGTACTTC. Encoded protein: CASSPGAHQETQYF. The chain couples TRBV18 to TRBJ2-5, with D possibly being TRBD1 or TRBD2 (6 bases each). Looked up from germline, CDR1 is KGHSH and CDR2 is LQKENI. There are 14 residues in the CDR3. V was trimmed by 6 bases and J by 0 bases, leaving 11 bases between them.